This T cell receptor (beta chain) derives from a study of blood T cell repertoires in COVID-19. In the study overall: The United States, Italy and Spain supplied acute and convalescent COVID-19 samples. T cells, B-cell-depleted T cells, or PBMCs supplied cDNA or gDNA.

The germline V and J ends were trimmed by 10 bases and 4 bases, with 13 bases remaining between them. The CDR3 has 13 residues. In the study's own analysis: Scientists estimated how many nucleated cells there were by amplifying reference gene primers. Produced via immunoSEQ multiplex PCR; TCRdb's table is partial and in-frame only. That table furnishes V, J and clone size, whereas the DNA furnished D and trimming. This table holds around 140,000 clones, more than 85% found once. The sample comprised peripheral blood. The receptor was isolated from a middle-aged man with active or convalescent COVID-19. The J gene is TRBJ2-2, the V gene TRBV12-3 or TRBV12-4; D is possibly TRBD1 (6 bases). CDR3 residues: CATQQGGTGELFF. DNA of the CDR3: TGTGCCACGCAACAGGGTGGCACCGGGGAGCTGTTTTTT.